This is a list of T cell receptor beta chains from one sample in a study of cytomegalovirus exposure and HLA in healthy donors. The repertoire was sequenced with immunoSEQ multiplex PCR; TCRdb's copy has only in-frame clones and lacks some. Among about 110,000 clones listed, under 85% were seen once. Sequencing used PBMCs. The receptors originated from a woman younger than 30 in good health and CMV-seronegative. The CDR3 runs from the conserved cysteine through the conserved F or W. A D gene is named only where the DNA matches it firmly. Clone size is given for some rows only: seen once, a few or many times, or a class if the clone is expanded.

-	TRBV10-3	TRBJ1-6	-	TGTGCCATCAGTGGTGATGGGGGGTACTCACCCCTCCACTTT	CAISGDGGYSPLHF
-	TRBV9	TRBJ2-7	TRBD1	TGTGCCAGCAGCGAGATGGGACAGGGGATGCTAGCGGAAAGCTACGAGCAGTACTTC	CASSEMGQGMLAESYEQYF
once	TRBV27	TRBJ1-1	-	TGTGCCAGCAGTTTAGCGACAAACACTGAAGCTTTCTTT	CASSLATNTEAFF
-	TRBV15	TRBJ2-7	TRBD2	TGTGCCACCAGCTCGCGGGGGGGGGCCTACGAGCAGTACTTC	CATSSRGGAYEQYF
-	TRBV15	TRBJ2-7	-	TGTGCCACCAGCAGGGGACTGAATATCTACGAGCAGTACTTC	CATSRGLNIYEQYF
-	TRBV25-1	TRBJ1-1	-	TGTGCCAGCAGTTATCTTACAGGGACCGAAGCTTTCTTT	CASSYLTGTEAFF
-	TRBV7-6	TRBJ1-4	-	TGTGCCAGCAGCTTAGTGGCCGATGAAAAACTGTTTTTT	CASSLVADEKLFF
once	TRBV30	TRBJ2-2	-	TGTGCCTGGAGGACACTGGAGGAGGGTCACGGGGAGCTGTTTTTT	CAWRTLEEGHGELFF
-	TRBV29-1	TRBJ2-4	TRBD2	TGCAGCGAGATAGCGGGGGCCCTAGCCAAAAACATTCAGTACTTC	CSEIAGALAKNIQYF
-	TRBV6-1	TRBJ1-5	-	TGTGCCACCCTCTCGAGGGCCAGCAATCAGCCCCAGCATTTT	CATLSRASNQPQHF
-	TRBV5-1	TRBJ2-3	-	TGCGCCAGCAGCTTGGCAGGGCGTGGGAGCACAGATACGCAGTATTTT	CASSLAGRGSTDTQYF
-	TRBV19	TRBJ2-1	-	TGTGCCAGTATGGCTTTGACAGACCCCTACAATGAGCAGTTCTTC	CASMALTDPYNEQFF
few	TRBV10-3	TRBJ1-1	TRBD1	TGTGCCATCAGAATGGACAGGGTGGCTGAAGCTTTCTTT	CAIRMDRVAEAFF
-	TRBV7-3	TRBJ2-1	-	TGTGCCAGCAGCCCCGGGACATCGCACAATGAGCAGTTCTTC	CASSPGTSHNEQFF
-	TRBV28	TRBJ1-5	TRBD1	TGTGCCAGCAGTTCCCTCGGGGGACAGGGCTATAGCGAAAGTCAGCCCCAGCATTTT	CASSSLGGQGYSESQPQHF
-	TRBV6-5	TRBJ1-1	-	TGTGCCAGCAGTTACGAGGTCAGCCATATGAACACTGAAGCTTTCTTT	CASSYEVSHMNTEAFF
-	TRBV10-3	TRBJ2-2	TRBD1	TGTGCCATCCTGAGACAGGGGGTGTACACCGGGGAGCTGTTTTTT	CAILRQGVYTGELFF
-	TRBV7-9	TRBJ1-2	-	TGTGCCAGCAGTTCCGGTCTTGTGGGACGCCGCCCGGGAGGGGGCTACACCTTC	CASSSGLVGRRPGGGYTF
-	TRBV7-9	TRBJ1-4	-	TGTGCCAGCAGCTTGGGCGGGGATTCCTATGAAAAACTGTTTTTT	CASSLGGDSYEKLFF
-	TRBV27	TRBJ1-5	-	TGTGCCAGCAGTTATCGACTGAATAGCAATCAGCCCCAGCATTTT	CASSYRLNSNQPQHF
-	TRBV28	TRBJ1-4	TRBD1	TGTGCCAGCAGTTTTAGTAGAGGGACAGGGACTGAAAAACTGTTTTTT	CASSFSRGTGTEKLFF
few	TRBV19	TRBJ2-1	TRBD2	TGTGCCAGTAGTATAGACGGACTAGACCCATACAATGAGCAGTTCTTC	CASSIDGLDPYNEQFF
few	TRBV18	TRBJ2-7	-	TGTGCCAGCTCCTCCTTCGCGGGATACGAGCAGTACTTC	CASSSFAGYEQYF
-	TRBV25-1	TRBJ2-7	TRBD1	TGTGCCAGCACACCGGGACAGGGGACCTACGAGCAGTACTTC	CASTPGQGTYEQYF
-	TRBV19	TRBJ1-5	-	TGTGCCAGTAGCATATCCGGACAAGGCAATCAGCCCCAGCATTTT	CASSISGQGNQPQHF
-	TRBV9	TRBJ2-7	TRBD1	TGTGCCAGCAGCCCCAGTGGGACAGACTCCTACGAGCAGTACTTC	CASSPSGTDSYEQYF
-	TRBV4-1	TRBJ1-2	-	TGCGCCAGCAGCCAAGATCGTGGAGGACGGAACCCCTCTAACTATGGCTACACCTTC	CASSQDRGGRNPSNYGYTF
once	TRBV7-8	TRBJ2-1	-	TGTGCCAGCGACCGGTTGGGCACCTACAATGAGCAGTTCTTC	CASDRLGTYNEQFF
-	TRBV4-1	TRBJ2-3	TRBD1	TGCGCCAGCAGCCAAGGAGGGGGCCTTGCGGATACGCAGTATTTT	CASSQGGGLADTQYF
-	TRBV5-1	TRBJ2-3	TRBD2	TGCGCCAGCAGCTTGGCGGTGGGGGGGAACACAGATACGCAGTATTTT	CASSLAVGGNTDTQYF
-	TRBV6-6	TRBJ2-1	TRBD2	TGTGCCAGCAGTCCGACCGGGGGGTCCTACAATGAGCAGTTCTTC	CASSPTGGSYNEQFF
-	TRBV20-1	TRBJ2-1	-	TGCAGTGCTAGTCCCGGAGGGGAGCAGTTCTTC	CSASPGGEQFF
-	TRBV19	TRBJ2-1	TRBD2	TGTGCCAGTTCTACTAGCGGGGGCATTTACAATGAGCAGTTCTTC	CASSTSGGIYNEQFF
-	TRBV9	TRBJ2-2	-	TGTGCCAGCAGCGTATCGGGGAGCGCGAACACCGGGGAGCTGTTTTTT	CASSVSGSANTGELFF
-	TRBV4-1	TRBJ2-7	TRBD2	TGCGCCAGCAGCCAAGAAAAGGCGGGGGGCCTTTACGAGCAGTACTTC	CASSQEKAGGLYEQYF
-	TRBV29-1	TRBJ1-1	-	TGCAGCGTCATCAGAAAGGACACCTTTTATGGGACTGAAGCTTTCTTT	CSVIRKDTFYGTEAFF
-	TRBV5-6	TRBJ2-1	TRBD1	TGTGCCAGCAGGCCTATCGACAGGGACGACAATGAGCAGTTCTTC	CASRPIDRDDNEQFF
-	TRBV25-1	TRBJ1-6	-	TGTGCCAGCAGGGAAACAGGGAATTCACCCCTCCACTTT	CASRETGNSPLHF
-	TRBV5-1	TRBJ1-1	TRBD1	TGCGCCAGCAGCACGGGACAGCCGAACACTGAAGCTTTCTTT	CASSTGQPNTEAFF
once	TRBV28	TRBJ1-1	TRBD1	TGTGCCAGCAGTCCCGGGACAGGGGCCGGCACTGAAGCTTTCTTT	CASSPGTGAGTEAFF
-	TRBV27	TRBJ1-1	-	TGTGCCACCTCGGGCAGGGAGGCTGAAGCTTTCTTT	CATSGREAEAFF
-	TRBV2	TRBJ2-2	-	TGTGCCAGCAGTGATGAACAGTTGAACACCGGGGAGCTGTTTTTT	CASSDEQLNTGELFF
medium-sized	TRBV25-1	TRBJ1-3	-	TGTGCCAGCAGTGGGGGGACCGGGGGTGGAAACACCATATATTTT	CASSGGTGGGNTIYF
-	TRBV5-4	TRBJ1-6	-	TGTGCCAGCAGCACCTTAGATTCACCCCTCCACTTT	CASSTLDSPLHF
-	TRBV29-1	TRBJ2-5	-	TGCAGCATTGAAGCCTTTTATCAGGGGAAAATAGAGACCCAGTACTTC	CSIEAFYQGKIETQYF